This T cell receptor beta chain was documented in a study of blood T cell repertoires in COVID-19. CDR3 size: 13 residues. Trimming took 7 bases from V and 2 from J, leaving 11 bases between them. In germline, CDR1 is SGHNT, CDR2 YYREEE (reference sequence). The protocol was immunoSEQ multiplex PCR, while the TCRdb copy is restricted to in-frame clones and leaves out a portion. The table has fewer than 250,000 clones, around 86% seen once; the top ten hold 11%. The Seattle site enrolled patients during active infection and followed them longitudinally. This chain uses TRBV5-4 with TRBJ2-3, with D tentatively TRBD2 (6 bases). Sequencing was carried out using peripheral blood. The source of this sequence is a man over 45 with COVID-19, enrolled during active disease. The CDR3 protein is CASRTIDTDTQYF. DNA of the CDR3: TGTGCCAGCCGGACTATTGACACAGATACGCAGTATTTT.